This is a list of T cell receptor beta chains from one sample in a study of OX40 agonist ivuxolimab in advanced cancers. Here immunoSEQ multiplex PCR was the method, and the copy in TCRdb shows in-frame clones only, minus some. The table records roughly 50,000 clones, approximately 91% of them present only once. Sequences were derived from CD4+ or CD8+ T cells sorted from blood, sampled in a trial of the OX40 agonist ivuxolimab. These receptors all come from an adult with an advanced solid tumor such as melanoma, head and neck, liver or kidney cancer. CDR3s include the opening cysteine and the closing phenylalanine or tryptophan. Fields, in order: V gene, J gene, clone size, D gene, CDR3 protein, CDR3 DNA. The D gene is left open where the match is weak. Rows may omit the clone size; those that give it use once, few, many or a size class.

V gene: TRBV19; J gene: TRBJ1-6; clone size: -; D gene: TRBD1; CDR3 protein: CASSSRTGPYNSPLHF; CDR3 DNA: TGTGCCAGTAGTTCCCGGACAGGCCCTTATAATTCACCCCTCCACTTT
V gene: TRBV15; J gene: TRBJ2-1; clone size: -; D gene: -; CDR3 protein: CATSREGRGPSNEQFF; CDR3 DNA: TGTGCCACCAGCAGAGAGGGGCGGGGGCCCTCAAATGAGCAGTTCTTC
V gene: TRBV7-9; J gene: TRBJ2-2; clone size: -; D gene: -; CDR3 protein: CASSPRQAKSPGELFF; CDR3 DNA: TGTGCCAGCAGTCCACGACAGGCTAAAAGCCCCGGGGAGCTGTTTTTT
V gene: TRBV7-3; J gene: TRBJ2-3; clone size: -; D gene: TRBD2; CDR3 protein: CASSVSGGETDTQYF; CDR3 DNA: TGTGCCAGCAGCGTTAGCGGGGGGGAAACAGATACGCAGTATTTT
V gene: TRBV27; J gene: TRBJ1-3; clone size: -; D gene: -; CDR3 protein: CASSPGVGNTIYF; CDR3 DNA: TGTGCCAGCAGTCCCGGGGTCGGAAACACCATATATTTT
V gene: TRBV6-5; J gene: TRBJ2-3; clone size: once; D gene: -; CDR3 protein: CASRRRQARTDTQYF; CDR3 DNA: TGTGCCAGCAGACGGCGACAGGCGCGCACAGATACGCAGTATTTT
V gene: TRBV4-1; J gene: TRBJ1-3; clone size: -; D gene: -; CDR3 protein: CASSPRTFSSGNTIYF; CDR3 DNA: TGCGCCAGCAGCCCGAGGACATTCTCCTCTGGAAACACCATATATTTT
V gene: TRBV5-6; J gene: TRBJ2-3; clone size: -; D gene: -; CDR3 protein: CASSLASDDTQYF; CDR3 DNA: TGTGCCAGCAGCTTGGCCTCCGATGATACGCAGTATTTT
V gene: TRBV6-5; J gene: TRBJ1-3; clone size: -; D gene: TRBD1; CDR3 protein: CASSYGQGAGNTIYF; CDR3 DNA: TGTGCCAGCAGTTACGGGCAGGGGGCTGGAAACACCATATATTTT
V gene: TRBV4-1; J gene: TRBJ2-3; clone size: -; D gene: TRBD1; CDR3 protein: CASSQDPTGGHTDTQYF; CDR3 DNA: TGCGCCAGCAGCCAAGATCCGACAGGGGGGCACACAGATACGCAGTATTTT
V gene: TRBV15; J gene: TRBJ1-2; clone size: -; D gene: -; CDR3 protein: CATSILWRREANYGYTF; CDR3 DNA: TGTGCCACCAGCATTTTGTGGCGGCGTGAGGCTAACTATGGCTACACCTTC
V gene: TRBV9; J gene: TRBJ2-7; clone size: -; D gene: -; CDR3 protein: CASSVRGEQTYEQYF; CDR3 DNA: TGTGCCAGCAGCGTGAGAGGGGAACAGACCTACGAGCAGTACTTC
V gene: TRBV10-1; J gene: TRBJ2-3; clone size: -; D gene: TRBD2; CDR3 protein: CASSAGVTDTQYF; CDR3 DNA: TGCGCCAGCAGCGCGGGGGTCACAGATACGCAGTATTTT
V gene: TRBV4-1; J gene: TRBJ2-2; clone size: -; D gene: -; CDR3 protein: CASSQDPFGAENTGELFF; CDR3 DNA: TGCGCCAGCAGCCAAGATCCCTTTGGAGCGGAAAACACCGGGGAGCTGTTTTTT
V gene: TRBV7-9; J gene: TRBJ2-2; clone size: -; D gene: TRBD2; CDR3 protein: CASSYTSGYTGELFF; CDR3 DNA: TGTGCCAGCAGCTACACTAGCGGATACACCGGGGAGCTGTTTTTT
V gene: TRBV7-8; J gene: TRBJ2-3; clone size: once; D gene: TRBD2; CDR3 protein: CASSFGLAGGLGTDTQYF; CDR3 DNA: TGTGCCAGCAGCTTCGGACTAGCGGGGGGGCTGGGAACAGATACGCAGTATTTT
V gene: TRBV2; J gene: TRBJ1-3; clone size: -; D gene: -; CDR3 protein: CASSPQARSGNTIYF; CDR3 DNA: TGTGCCAGCAGTCCTCAGGCTCGCTCTGGAAACACCATATATTTT
V gene: TRBV4-1; J gene: TRBJ2-2; clone size: -; D gene: TRBD1; CDR3 protein: CATQTGGDTGELFF; CDR3 DNA: TGCGCCACCCAGACAGGGGGGGACACCGGGGAGCTGTTTTTT
V gene: TRBV28; J gene: TRBJ2-1; clone size: -; D gene: -; CDR3 protein: CASSPTLQGRNEQFF; CDR3 DNA: TGTGCCAGCAGTCCCACCTTACAGGGCCGGAATGAGCAGTTCTTC
V gene: TRBV11-2; J gene: TRBJ1-2; clone size: -; D gene: TRBD1; CDR3 protein: CASSATGGNGYTF; CDR3 DNA: TGTGCCAGCAGCGCCACAGGGGGCAATGGCTACACCTTC
V gene: TRBV28; J gene: TRBJ2-3; clone size: -; D gene: TRBD2; CDR3 protein: CASSILAGTSSTDTQYF; CDR3 DNA: TGTGCCAGCAGTATACTAGCGGGGACTTCTAGCACAGATACGCAGTATTTT
V gene: TRBV28; J gene: TRBJ1-6; clone size: -; D gene: -; CDR3 protein: CASVWDRRLNSPLHF; CDR3 DNA: TGTGCCAGCGTTTGGGACCGCCGGTTGAATTCACCCCTCCACTTT
V gene: TRBV27; J gene: TRBJ1-2; clone size: -; D gene: -; CDR3 protein: CASSPDSNYGYTF; CDR3 DNA: TGTGCCAGCAGTCCGGACAGTAACTATGGCTACACCTTC
V gene: TRBV4-2; J gene: TRBJ2-3; clone size: -; D gene: TRBD2; CDR3 protein: CASSRSGEPTDTQYF; CDR3 DNA: TGTGCCAGCAGCCGGAGCGGGGAGCCCACAGATACGCAGTATTTT
V gene: TRBV30; J gene: TRBJ1-1; clone size: -; D gene: TRBD1; CDR3 protein: CAWTGTATEAFF; CDR3 DNA: TGTGCCTGGACCGGGACAGCCACTGAAGCTTTCTTT
V gene: TRBV6-5; J gene: TRBJ1-2; clone size: -; D gene: TRBD1; CDR3 protein: CASAGGYSNYGYTF; CDR3 DNA: TGTGCCAGCGCAGGGGGATACTCTAACTATGGCTACACCTTC